This T cell receptor (beta chain) was recorded in a study of cytomegalovirus exposure and HLA in healthy donors. Unmatched junction bases numbered 4, after V lost 8 bases and J lost 8 bases. The CDR3 has 14 amino acids. The germline V gene encodes CDR1 SGHAT and CDR2 FQDESV (reference sequence). Use of 60 Vbeta and 13 Jbeta primers characterized the PCR. TCRdb keeps only in-frame clones here, not all; method: immunoSEQ multiplex PCR. The table has 60,000 to 85,000 clones, 80% to 90% seen once. The chain uses TRBV11-1 and TRBJ2-1; 15 positions agree with TRBD2. The sample was PBMCs. The origin of this receptor is a man aged 65-85 years in good health and CMV-seropositive. CDR3 nucleotides: TGTGCCAGCGGGACTAGCGGGGGGAAACATGAGCAGTTCTTC. It codes for CASGTSGGKHEQFF.